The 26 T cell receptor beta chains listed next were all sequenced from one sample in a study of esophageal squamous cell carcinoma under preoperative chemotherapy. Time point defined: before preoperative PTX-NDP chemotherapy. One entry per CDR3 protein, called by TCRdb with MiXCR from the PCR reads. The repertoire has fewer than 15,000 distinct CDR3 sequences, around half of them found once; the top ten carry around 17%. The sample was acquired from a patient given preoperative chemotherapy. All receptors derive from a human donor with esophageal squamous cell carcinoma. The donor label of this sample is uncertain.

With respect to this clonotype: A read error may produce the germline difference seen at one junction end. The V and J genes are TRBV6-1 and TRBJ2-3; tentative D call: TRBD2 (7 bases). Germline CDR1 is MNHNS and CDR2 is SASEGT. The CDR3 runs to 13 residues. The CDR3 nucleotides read TGTGCCAGCAGTGTTAGGGAGGGGGAGACGCAGTATTTC. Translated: CASSVREGETQYF.

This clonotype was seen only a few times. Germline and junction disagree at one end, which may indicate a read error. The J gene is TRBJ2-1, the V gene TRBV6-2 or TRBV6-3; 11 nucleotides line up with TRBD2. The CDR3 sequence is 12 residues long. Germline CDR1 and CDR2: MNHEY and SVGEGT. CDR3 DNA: TGTGCCACCGCCCCCCTAGCGGGAGGAGAAATCTTC. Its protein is CATAPLAGGEIF.

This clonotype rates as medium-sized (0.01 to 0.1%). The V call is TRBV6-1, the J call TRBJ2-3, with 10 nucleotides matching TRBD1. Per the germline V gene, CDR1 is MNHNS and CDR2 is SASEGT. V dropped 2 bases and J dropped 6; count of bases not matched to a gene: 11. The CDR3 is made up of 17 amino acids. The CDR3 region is CASSEQPTRDRGDTQYF. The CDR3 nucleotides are TGTGCCAGCAGTGAACAACCAACCCGGGACAGGGGTGATACGCAGTATTTT.

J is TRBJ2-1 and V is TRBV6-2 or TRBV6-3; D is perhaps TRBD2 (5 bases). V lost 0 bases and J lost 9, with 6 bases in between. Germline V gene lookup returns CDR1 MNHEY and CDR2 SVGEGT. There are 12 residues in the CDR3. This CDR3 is CASSYSGGEQFF. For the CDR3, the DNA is TGTGCCAGCAGTTACTCAGGAGGTGAGCAGTTCTTC.

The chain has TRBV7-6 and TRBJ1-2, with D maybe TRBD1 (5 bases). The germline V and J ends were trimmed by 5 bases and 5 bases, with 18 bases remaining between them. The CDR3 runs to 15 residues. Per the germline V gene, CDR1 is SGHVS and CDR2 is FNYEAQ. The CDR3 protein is CASSPKWGGEYGYTF. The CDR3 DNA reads TGTGCCAGCAGCCCAAAGTGGGGGGGAGAGTATGGCTACACCTTC.

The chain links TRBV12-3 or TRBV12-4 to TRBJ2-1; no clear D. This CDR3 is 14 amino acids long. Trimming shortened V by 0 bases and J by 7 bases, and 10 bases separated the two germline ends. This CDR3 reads CASSLALVGNEQFF. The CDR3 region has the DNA TGTGCCAGCAGTTTAGCGCTGGTGGGGAATGAGCAGTTCTTC.

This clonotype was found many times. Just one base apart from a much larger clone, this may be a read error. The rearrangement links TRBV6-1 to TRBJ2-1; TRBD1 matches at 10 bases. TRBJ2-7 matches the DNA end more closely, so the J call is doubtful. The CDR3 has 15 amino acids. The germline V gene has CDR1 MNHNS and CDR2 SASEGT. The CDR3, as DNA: TGTGCCAGCAGTAGAACCGGGACAGGGGACAATGAGCAGTACTTC. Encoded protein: CASSRTGTGDNEQYF.

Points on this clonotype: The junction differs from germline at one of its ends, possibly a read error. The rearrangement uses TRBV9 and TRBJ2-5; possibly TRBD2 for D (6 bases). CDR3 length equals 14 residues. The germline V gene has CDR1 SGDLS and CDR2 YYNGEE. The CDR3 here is CASSARTTQETQSF. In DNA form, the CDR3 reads TGTGCCAGCAGCGCCCGGACTACTCAAGAGACCCAGTCTTTC.

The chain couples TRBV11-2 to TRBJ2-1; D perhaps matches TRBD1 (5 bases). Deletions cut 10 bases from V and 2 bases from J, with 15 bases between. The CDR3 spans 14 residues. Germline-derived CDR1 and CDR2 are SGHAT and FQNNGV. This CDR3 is CATIGWGAYNEQFF. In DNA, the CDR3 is TGTGCCACCATCGGATGGGGCGCCTACAATGAGCAGTTCTTC.

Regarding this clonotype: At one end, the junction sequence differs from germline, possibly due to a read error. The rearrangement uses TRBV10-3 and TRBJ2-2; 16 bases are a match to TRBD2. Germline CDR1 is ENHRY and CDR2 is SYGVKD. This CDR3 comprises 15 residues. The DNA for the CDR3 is TGTGCCATTCAGGGACTAGCGGGGGGGGCAGGGGCGCTGTATTTT. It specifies CAIQGLAGGAGALYF.

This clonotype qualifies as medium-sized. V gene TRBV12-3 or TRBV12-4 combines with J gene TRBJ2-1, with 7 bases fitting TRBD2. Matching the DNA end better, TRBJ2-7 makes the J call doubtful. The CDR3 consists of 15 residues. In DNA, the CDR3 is TGTGCCAGCAGTTTTGGGGGGGGGGGGTACAATGAGCAGTACTTC. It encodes CASSFGGGGYNEQYF.

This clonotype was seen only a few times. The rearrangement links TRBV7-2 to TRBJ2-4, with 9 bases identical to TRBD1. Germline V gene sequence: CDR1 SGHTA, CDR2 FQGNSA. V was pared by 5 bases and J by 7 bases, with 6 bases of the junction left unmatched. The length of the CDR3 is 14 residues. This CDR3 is CASSPPGTGNIQYF. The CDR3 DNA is TGTGCCAGCAGCCCACCCGGGACAGGGAACATTCAGTACTTC. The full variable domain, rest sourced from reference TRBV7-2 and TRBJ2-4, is GAGVSQSPSNKVTEKGKDVELRCDPISGHTALYWYRQSLGQGLEFLIYFQGNSAPDKSGLPSDRFSAERTGGSVSTLTIQRTQQEDSAVYLCASSPPGTGNIQYFGAGTRLSVL.

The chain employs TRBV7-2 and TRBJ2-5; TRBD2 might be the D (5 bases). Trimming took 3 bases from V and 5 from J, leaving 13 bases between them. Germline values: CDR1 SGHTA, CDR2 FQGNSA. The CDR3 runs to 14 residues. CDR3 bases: TGTGCCAGCAGCTTTGGGCAGCCGGGGGAGACCCAGTACTTC. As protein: CASSFGQPGETQYF.

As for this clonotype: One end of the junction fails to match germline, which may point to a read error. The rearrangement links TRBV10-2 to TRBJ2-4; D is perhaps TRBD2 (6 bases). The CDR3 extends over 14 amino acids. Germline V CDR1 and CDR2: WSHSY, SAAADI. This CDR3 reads CRVTGSGATNIQYF. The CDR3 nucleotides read TGCCGCGTCACGGGGTCGGGAGCCACAAACATTCAGTACTTC.

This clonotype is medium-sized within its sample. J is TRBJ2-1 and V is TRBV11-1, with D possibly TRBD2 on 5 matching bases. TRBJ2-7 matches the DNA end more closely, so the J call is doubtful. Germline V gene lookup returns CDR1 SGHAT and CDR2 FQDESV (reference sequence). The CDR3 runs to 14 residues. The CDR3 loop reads CASSLGRVLGEQYF. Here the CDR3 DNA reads TGTGCCAGCAGCTTAGGGCGGGTACTCGGTGAGCAGTACTTC.

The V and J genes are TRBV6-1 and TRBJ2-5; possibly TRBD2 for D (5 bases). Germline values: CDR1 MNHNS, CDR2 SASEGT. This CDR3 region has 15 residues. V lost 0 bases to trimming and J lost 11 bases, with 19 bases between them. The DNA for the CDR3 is TGTGCCAGCAGTGAAGCGCTTCAAGCACTAGTCGGGCAGTACTTC. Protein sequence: CASSEALQALVGQYF.

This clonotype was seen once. CDR3 DNA: TGTGCCAGCAGTTACGGGAGGGCTAGCTACAATGAGCAGTTCTTC. Translating gives CASSYGRASYNEQFF. J is TRBJ2-1 and V is TRBV6-5; TRBD2 matches 7 bases. V gave up 2 bases and J gave up 3 bases; unmatched junction bases: 4. Germline V gives CDR1 MNHEY, CDR2 SVGAGI. This CDR3 has 15 amino acids.

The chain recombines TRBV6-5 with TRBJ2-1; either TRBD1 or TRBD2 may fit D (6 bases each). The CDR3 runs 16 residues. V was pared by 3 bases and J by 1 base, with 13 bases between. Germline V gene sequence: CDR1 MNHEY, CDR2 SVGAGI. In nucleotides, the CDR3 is TGTGCCAGCAGTTATGACCGGGGGCGATCCTACAATGAGCAGTTCTTC. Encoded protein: CASSYDRGRSYNEQFF.

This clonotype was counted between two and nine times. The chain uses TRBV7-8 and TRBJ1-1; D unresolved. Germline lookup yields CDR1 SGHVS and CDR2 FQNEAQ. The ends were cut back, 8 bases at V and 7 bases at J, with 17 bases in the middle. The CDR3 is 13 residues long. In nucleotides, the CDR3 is TGTGCCAGCCTCAAGAGGGTCAGTAGTGAAGCTTTCTTT. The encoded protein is CASLKRVSSEAFF.

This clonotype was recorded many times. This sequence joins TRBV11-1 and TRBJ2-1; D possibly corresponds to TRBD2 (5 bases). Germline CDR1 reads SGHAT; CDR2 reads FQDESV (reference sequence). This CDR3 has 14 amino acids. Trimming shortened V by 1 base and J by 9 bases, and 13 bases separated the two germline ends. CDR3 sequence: CASSLGRVLGEQFF. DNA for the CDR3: TGTGCCAGCAGCTTAGGGCGGGTACTCGGTGAGCAGTTCTTC. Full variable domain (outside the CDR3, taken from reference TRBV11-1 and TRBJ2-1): EAEVAQSPRYKITEKSQAVAFWCDPISGHATLYWYRQILGQGPELLVQFQDESVVDDSQLPKDRFSAERLKGVDSTLKIQPAELGDSAMYLCASSLGRVLGEQFFGPGTRLTVL.

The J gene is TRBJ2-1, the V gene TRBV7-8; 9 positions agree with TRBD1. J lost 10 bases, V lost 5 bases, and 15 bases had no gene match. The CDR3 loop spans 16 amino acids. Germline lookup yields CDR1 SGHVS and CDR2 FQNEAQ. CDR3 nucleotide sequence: TGTGCCAGCAGCGCCCTCCACAGGGGGCTTGACTACGAGCAGTTCTTC. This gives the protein CASSALHRGLDYEQFF.

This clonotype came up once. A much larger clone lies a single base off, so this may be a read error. The CDR3 loop reads CASREGAGETQFF. For the CDR3, the DNA is TGTGCCAGCAGGGAAGGGGCTGGGGAGACCCAGTTCTTC. The J gene is TRBJ2-1, the V gene TRBV6-1; D may match TRBD1 or TRBD2 (5 bases each). The CDR3 covers 13 residues. Per the germline V gene, CDR1 is MNHNS and CDR2 is SASEGT.

For the CDR3, the DNA is TGTGCCAGCAGCCGCAAAGACAGACGACTAGGGAACACTGAAGCTTTCTTT. Protein sequence: CASSRKDRRLGNTEAFF. V and J are TRBV6-4 and TRBJ1-1, with a possible D match to TRBD1 (5 bases). Germline V gives CDR1 MRHNA, CDR2 SNTAGT. The CDR3 contains 17 residues. V was cut by 6 bases and J by 1 base, with 21 bases left in between.

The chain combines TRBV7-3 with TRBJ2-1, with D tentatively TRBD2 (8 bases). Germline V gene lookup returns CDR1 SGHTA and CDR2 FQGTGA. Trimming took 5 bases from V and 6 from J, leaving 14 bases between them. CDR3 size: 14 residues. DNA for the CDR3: TGTGCCAGCAGCCCGGGAGGGGGCAGCAATGAGCAGTTCTTC. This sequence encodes CASSPGGGSNEQFF.

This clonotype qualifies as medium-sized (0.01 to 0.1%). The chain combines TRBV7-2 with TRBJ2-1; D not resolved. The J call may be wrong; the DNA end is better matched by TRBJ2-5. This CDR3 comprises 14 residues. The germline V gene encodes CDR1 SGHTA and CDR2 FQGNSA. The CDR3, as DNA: TGTGCCAGCAGCTTAAAAAGCGCCAGTGGTTCCCAGTACTTC. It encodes CASSLKSASGSQYF.

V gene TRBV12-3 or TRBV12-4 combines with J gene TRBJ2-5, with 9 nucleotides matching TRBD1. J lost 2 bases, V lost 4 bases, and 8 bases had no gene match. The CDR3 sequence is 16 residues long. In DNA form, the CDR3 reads TGTGCCAGCAGTTCCGGGACAGGGTTGTGGCAAGAGACCCAGTACTTC. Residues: CASSSGTGLWQETQYF.